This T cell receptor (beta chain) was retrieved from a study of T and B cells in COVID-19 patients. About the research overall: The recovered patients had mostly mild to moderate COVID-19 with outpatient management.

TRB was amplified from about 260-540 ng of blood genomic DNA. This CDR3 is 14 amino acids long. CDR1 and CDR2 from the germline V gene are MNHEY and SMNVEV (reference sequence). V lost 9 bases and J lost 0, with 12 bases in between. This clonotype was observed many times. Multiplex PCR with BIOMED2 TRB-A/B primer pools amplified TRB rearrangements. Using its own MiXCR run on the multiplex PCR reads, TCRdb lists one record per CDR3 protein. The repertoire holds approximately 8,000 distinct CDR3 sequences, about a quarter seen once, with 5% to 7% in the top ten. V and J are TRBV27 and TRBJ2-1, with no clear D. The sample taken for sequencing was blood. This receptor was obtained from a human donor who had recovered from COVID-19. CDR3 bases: TGTGCCAGTCGAGCGAGGAGCTCCTACAATGAGCAGTTCTTC. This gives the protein CASRARSSYNEQFF.